This T cell receptor beta chain was recorded in a study of T cell repertoires in cytomegalovirus infection. A single record per CDR3 protein comes from TCRdb applying MiXCR to the reads. The sample has approximately 990,000 distinct CDR3 sequences, about 33% seen once; the top ten hold around an eighth. The CDR3 length is 19 residues. Looked up from germline, CDR1 is MNHEY and CDR2 is SMNVEV (reference sequence). V gave up 5 bases and J gave up 3 bases; unmatched junction bases: 10. A note on this clonotype: Its antigen is unidentified.

The chain carries TRBV27 and TRBJ2-1; TRBD2 matches at 16 bases. The sequence was collected from a human donor in good health (CMV status not recorded). Some clones in this sample may be carry-over from other donors' samples. The material sequenced was cultured CD8+ T cells from PBMCs, taken from culture after CMV antigen stimulation. The chain's CDR3 is CASSLRGTSGGVVYNEQFF. The CDR3, as DNA: TGTGCCAGCAGTCTCCGAGGGACTAGCGGGGGGGTTGTCTACAATGAGCAGTTCTTC.